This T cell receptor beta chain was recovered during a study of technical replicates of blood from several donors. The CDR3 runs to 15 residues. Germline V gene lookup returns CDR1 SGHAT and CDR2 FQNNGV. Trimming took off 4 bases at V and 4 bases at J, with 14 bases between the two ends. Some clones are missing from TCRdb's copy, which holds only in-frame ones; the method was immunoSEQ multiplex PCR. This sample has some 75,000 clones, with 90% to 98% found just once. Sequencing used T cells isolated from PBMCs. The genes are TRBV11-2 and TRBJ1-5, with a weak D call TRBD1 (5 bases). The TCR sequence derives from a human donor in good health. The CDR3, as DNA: TGTGCCAGCAGCTCCGGAGCAGGGACTAATCAGCCCCAGCATTTT. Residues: CASSSGAGTNQPQHF. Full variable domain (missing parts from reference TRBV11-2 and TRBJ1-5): EAGVAQSPRYKIIEKRQSVAFWCNPISGHATLYWYQQILGQGPKLLIQFQNNGVVDDSQLPKDRFSAERLKGVDSTLKIQPAKLEDSAVYLCASSSGAGTNQPQHFGDGTRLSIL.